This T cell receptor beta chain was retrieved from a study of blood T cell repertoires in COVID-19. Using immunoSEQ multiplex PCR, the repertoire was profiled, and TCRdb retains in-frame clones only, with some absent. The sample holds fewer than 300,000 clones, around 87% seen once. Germline V lookup: CDR1 ENHRY, CDR2 SYGVKD. V lost 5 bases, J lost 9 bases, and 17 bases lay in between. The CDR3 loop spans 15 amino acids. This TCR came from a middle-aged woman who had recovered from COVID-19. The chain employs TRBV10-3 and TRBJ1-6; D is unresolved. Sequencing used peripheral blood. This CDR3 reads CAISLDPRGGSPLHF. In nucleotides, the CDR3 is TGTGCCATCAGTCTCGACCCACGAGGCGGTTCACCCCTCCACTTT.